This T cell receptor beta chain stems from a study of T cell repertoires in cytomegalovirus infection. On the study more broadly: Based on public TCR beta signatures, there were indications of CMV infection and of a matching HLA type. Whole-study findings and limits: There were carriers of CMV plus the relevant HLA, and cumulative public TCR beta family frequency identified them. HLA-C-restricted, CMV-specific TCR beta clonotypes were dominant ex vivo.

Each CDR3 protein gets one entry after TCRdb re-called the reads with MiXCR. The sample includes 160,000 or so distinct CDR3 sequences, over 15% of them seen just once. As concerns this clonotype: Its specificity is not known.

This CDR3 has 14 residues. Germline CDR1 SGHTA, CDR2 FQGTGA. V lost 5 bases and J 8 bases, leaving 16 bases between the germline ends. This sequence was found in a human donor in good health (CMV status not recorded). Some clones in this sample may be carry-over from other donors' samples. The chain links TRBV7-3 to TRBJ2-1, with a possible D match to TRBD1 (6 bases). Sequenced sample: CD8+ T cells from PBMCs. The chain's CDR3 is CASSAQGFRDEQFF. CDR3 DNA sequence: TGTGCCAGCAGCGCACAGGGTTTCAGGGATGAGCAGTTCTTC.